This entry describes one T cell receptor beta chain. No antigen is known for it. The primer mix had 60 Vbeta and 13 Jbeta primers. Repertoires were generated with immunoSEQ multiplex PCR, while TCRdb's copy carries only in-frame clones and drops some. The sample includes about 160,000 clones, 82% of them seen just once. All donors participated as healthy donors of bone marrow. CDR1 is SGHAT, CDR2 FQNNGV, per germline. The CDR3 contains 16 residues. V lost 1 base and J lost 3; bases outside the gene matches: 7. The sample originates from a study of cytomegalovirus exposure and HLA in healthy donors. Study conclusions and caveats: Cytomegalovirus association was listed for under 200 TCR beta chains. TCR beta sequences numbering 15,000 to 20,000 were associated with HLA alleles at 0.05 false discovery rate in a later analysis.

The clonotype was recovered from a man in his fifties in good health and CMV-seropositive. The chain has TRBV11-2 and TRBJ2-5; 8 positions agree with TRBD1. The sample was PBMCs. The CDR3 protein is CASSLVTQGGEETQYF. The CDR3 region has the DNA TGTGCCAGCAGCTTAGTTACACAGGGGGGAGAAGAGACCCAGTACTTC.